What follows are 20 T cell receptor beta chains derived from one specimen sequenced in a study of T cells in Graves' hyperthyroidism and ophthalmopathy (dated by TCRdb to about 2019). The receptor library was made with multiplex PCR. TCRdb names Illumina HiSeq 2000 as the instrument used. The TCR beta CDR3 regions were amplified from RNA transcripts. The TCR CDR3 was subjected to a first round of RT-PCR using the HTBI primer set and the Qiagen OneStep RT-PCR kit. TCRdb reprocessing: public reads trimmed at Q25 with fastp, clones called with MiXCR, in-frame beta chains kept. CDR3 protein sequences are deduplicated, and each keeps its most common genes and DNA. Within this sample are fewer than 55,000 distinct CDR3 sequences, with roughly 51% of them counted one time only. The ten largest clones add up to under 35% of the sample. The material sequenced was peripheral blood or thyroid tissue (not recorded which). Receptor source: a man aged 18-30 years with Graves' hyperthyroidism.

Ten or more counts support this clonotype. V gene TRBV20-1 combines with J gene TRBJ1-1; D unclear. V was trimmed by 7 bases and J by 1 base, leaving 10 bases between them. Looked up from germline, CDR1 is DFQATT and CDR2 is SNEGSKA (reference sequence). The CDR3 length is 12 residues. The CDR3 DNA sequence: TGCAGTGGGATCAGCGGGAACACTGAAGCTTTCTTT. Protein sequence: CSGISGNTEAFF.

This clonotype was found a few times. V and J are TRBV14 and TRBJ2-3, with 9 bases identical to TRBD2. Germline-derived CDR1 and CDR2 are SGHDN and FVKESK. Trimming at V came to 2 bases and at J to 2 bases, leaving 5 bases not matched to a gene. The CDR3 is made up of 16 amino acids. CDR3 residues: CASSQFLAGHTDTQYF. Here the CDR3 DNA reads TGTGCCAGCAGCCAATTCCTAGCGGGACACACAGATACGCAGTATTTT.

The chain recombines TRBV5-1 with TRBJ2-7, with a possible D match to TRBD2 (5 bases). Germline CDR1 SGHRS, CDR2 YFSETQ. CDR3 size: 14 residues. V lost 1 base and J 6 bases, leaving 14 bases between the germline ends. CDR3 residues: CASSLRAGGGEQYF. The CDR3 region has the DNA TGCGCCAGCAGCTTGCGGGCAGGAGGTGGCGAGCAGTACTTC.

The chain links TRBV20-1 to TRBJ2-5; 11 bases map to TRBD2. From germline, CDR1 is DFQATT and CDR2 SNEGSKA (reference sequence). The CDR3 sequence is 13 residues long. V lost 8 bases to trimming and J lost 4 bases; unmatched junction nucleotides: 6. The CDR3 nucleotides are TGCAGTACGACCGGGACTAGCGGAGAGACCCAGTACTTC. It yields the protein CSTTGTSGETQYF.

The J gene is TRBJ2-5, the V gene TRBV29-1, with a weak D call TRBD1 (6 bases). Trimming removed 5 bases from V and 11 bases from J, with 18 bases in between. The CDR3 is made up of 12 amino acids. Germline V lookup: CDR1 SQVTM, CDR2 ANQGSEA. DNA for the CDR3: TGCAGCGTTAAAACAGGGTCAGATACGCAGTACTTC. Translated, it gives CSVKTGSDTQYF.

This clonotype is a singleton in its sample. The final CDR3 position lacks the conserved phenylalanine or tryptophan, pointing to a likely read error. The DNA is omitted, as the CDR3 cannot be located on it reliably, and the CDR3 follows TCRdb's listing. This chain links TRBV29-1 with TRBJ2-7; TRBD1 was called by the table and not checked on the DNA. The germline CDR1 and CDR2 sequences are SQVTM and ANQGSEA. The CDR3 totals 12 residues, both ends included. CDR3 residues: CSVRDRGYEQCL.

This clonotype was observed many times. This chain joins TRBV20-1 and TRBJ2-3, with 8 bases fitting TRBD2. Germline CDR1 DFQATT, CDR2 SNEGSKA (reference sequence). The length of the CDR3 is 16 residues. J was trimmed by 5 bases and V by 0 bases; bases with no gene match: 10. In nucleotides, the CDR3 is TGCAGTGCTAGAGATGTTCGAGCGGGGGTAGGAGATACGCAGTATTTT. It specifies CSARDVRAGVGDTQYF.

The J gene is TRBJ2-7, the V gene TRBV10-3; D gene unclear. This CDR3 region has 11 residues. Germline CDR1 is ENHRY and CDR2 is SYGVKD. V was shortened by 5 bases and J by 3 bases, with 5 bases between the two germline ends. The CDR3 DNA sequence: TGTGCCATCAGTATCGGCTACGAGCAGTACTTC. It encodes CAISIGYEQYF.

This clonotype was observed a single time. This rearrangement joins TRBV12-5 to TRBJ2-3, with 8 bases fitting TRBD1. The germline gives CDR1 LGHNT, CDR2 FRNRAP. This CDR3 contains 14 residues. The J segment lost 1 base and the V segment lost 6 bases, leaving 3 bases of the junction unmatched. The CDR3 spells CASGPGGRTDTQYF. As DNA, the CDR3 is TGTGCTAGTGGCCCAGGGGGCCGCACAGATACGCAGTATTTT.

Of note for this clonotype: At one end the junction does not follow the germline gene, possibly because of a read error. The gene calls are TRBV9 and TRBJ1-5, with D perhaps matching TRBD1 (6 bases). This CDR3 has 14 amino acids. Looked up from germline, CDR1 is SGDLS and CDR2 is YYNGEE. DNA for the CDR3: TGCGCCAGCAGTGAGTCGAACAGGGTTCAGCCCCAGCATTTT. The encoded protein is CASSESNRVQPQHF.

The rearrangement links TRBV7-3 to TRBJ1-6; D possibly corresponds to TRBD1 (5 bases). In germline, CDR1 is SGHTA, CDR2 FQGTGA. This CDR3 spans 15 amino acids. The germline V and J ends were trimmed by 5 bases and 11 bases, with 19 bases remaining between them. CDR3 protein: CASSLSAGQNPPLHF. As DNA, the CDR3 is TGTGCCAGCAGCCTCTCTGCGGGGCAAAATCCACCCCTCCACTTT.

Many counts were recorded for this clonotype. The chain carries TRBV4-3 and TRBJ2-2; 9 bases are shared with TRBD2. The CDR3 contains 17 residues. Germline CDR1 reads LGHNA; CDR2 reads YSLEER. J gave up 5 bases and V 0 bases, and 7 bases lay outside the gene matches. The CDR3 DNA reads TGCGCCAGCAGCCAAGATGCCGGCGGGAGGGTGACCGGGGAGCTGTTTTTT. This encodes CASSQDAGGRVTGELFF.

This clonotype was observed at least ten times. A read error may be the cause here, since a much bigger clone is one base away. The V and J genes are TRBV7-2 and TRBJ2-6, with D possibly being TRBD1 (5 bases). Germline CDR1 reads SGHTA; CDR2 reads FQGNSA. V was cut by 5 bases and J by 4 bases, with 18 bases left in between. The CDR3 runs to 17 residues. In DNA, the CDR3 is TGTGCCAGCAGCATATGGGCGCAGGGAACAGGGGCCAACGTCCTGACTTTC. The encoded protein is CASSIWAQGTGANVLTF.

The chain combines TRBV7-9 with TRBJ2-7; 7 positions agree with TRBD1. The CDR3 consists of 13 residues. CDR1 and CDR2 from the germline V gene are SEHNR and FQNEAQ (reference sequence). The ends lost 5 bases at V and 7 bases at J; junction bases unmatched: 8. In DNA, the CDR3 is TGTGCCAGCAGCCGGGACAGACCTCGGGAGCAGTACTTC. As protein: CASSRDRPREQYF.

This chain connects TRBV7-2 to TRBJ2-7; 7 bases agree with TRBD1. The junction had 2 bases not matched to a gene; V was cut back by 2 bases and J by 4 bases. From germline, CDR1 is SGHTA and CDR2 FQGNSA. The CDR3 totals 13 residues. CDR3: CASSLQTGYEQYF. For the CDR3, the DNA is TGTGCCAGCAGCTTACAGACAGGGTACGAGCAGTACTTC.

Regarding this clonotype: The missing conserved phenylalanine or tryptophan at the end of this CDR3 makes a read error likely. The V call is TRBV20-1, the J call TRBJ1-1; no clear D. The CDR3 is 12 amino acids. Trimming removed 3 bases at V and 0 bases at J, with 5 bases between. In germline, CDR1 is DFQATT, CDR2 SNEGSKA (reference sequence). CDR3 in DNA: TGCAGTGCTAGGAGGCTGAACACTGAAGCTTTCCTT. It encodes CSARRLNTEAFL.

The genes are TRBV5-1 and TRBJ2-6, with 7 nucleotides matching TRBD1. Germline loops: CDR1 SGHRS, CDR2 YFSETQ. This CDR3 comprises 18 residues. After removal of 4 bases from V and 2 bases from J, the junction contained 12 bases not matched to a gene. The CDR3 DNA reads as TGCGCCAGCAGCCCTCAAGGGGGCCAGAAAGCTGGGGCCAACGTCCTGACTTTC. Translating it yields CASSPQGGQKAGANVLTF.

The rearrangement joins TRBV7-3 to TRBJ1-5, with D possibly TRBD1 on 6 matching bases. Trimming pared 3 bases from V and 15 bases from J, leaving 15 bases between. CDR1 is SGHTA, CDR2 FQGTGA, per germline. The CDR3 length is 12 residues. The CDR3 sequence is CASSFPPGHRHF. The CDR3, as DNA: TGTGCCAGCAGCTTCCCTCCGGGACACAGGCATTTT.

This clonotype was recorded at least ten times. The V and J genes are TRBV24-1 and TRBJ2-7; D is undetermined. Trimming took 1 base from V and 6 from J, leaving 9 bases between them. This CDR3 contains 13 residues. Germline CDR1 is KGHDR and CDR2 is SFDVKD. CDR3 nucleotide sequence: TGTGCCACCAGTGATTTTGGATCCCCCGAGCAGTACTTC. This sequence encodes CATSDFGSPEQYF.

This sequence joins TRBV19 and TRBJ1-1; D is undetermined. This CDR3 is built from 14 residues. Trimming took 7 bases from V and 6 from J, leaving 18 bases between them. Germline V lookup: CDR1 LNHDA, CDR2 SQIVND (reference sequence). This chain's CDR3 is CASMGGQYTSEAFF. The CDR3 nucleotides read TGTGCCAGTATGGGAGGGCAGTACACTTCTGAAGCTTTCTTT.